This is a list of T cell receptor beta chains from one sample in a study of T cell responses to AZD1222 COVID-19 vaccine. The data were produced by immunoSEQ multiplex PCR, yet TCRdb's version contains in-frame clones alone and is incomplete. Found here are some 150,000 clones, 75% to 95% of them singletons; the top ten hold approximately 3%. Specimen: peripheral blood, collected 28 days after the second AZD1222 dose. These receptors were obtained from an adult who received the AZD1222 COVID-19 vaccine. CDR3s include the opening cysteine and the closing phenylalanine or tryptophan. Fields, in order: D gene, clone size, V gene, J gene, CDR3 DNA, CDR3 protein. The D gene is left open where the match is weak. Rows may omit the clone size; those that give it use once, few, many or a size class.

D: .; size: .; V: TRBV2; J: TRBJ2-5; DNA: TGTGCCAGCAAAAAGGGGGCGGGAGGTACTGAGACCCAGTACTTC; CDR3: CASKKGAGGTETQYF
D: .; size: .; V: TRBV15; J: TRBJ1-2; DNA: TGTGCCACCAGCAGAGATTCGTCATTAGGCTTGTATGGCTACACCTTC; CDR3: CATSRDSSLGLYGYTF
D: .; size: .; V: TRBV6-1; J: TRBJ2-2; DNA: TGTGCCAGCAGTGAAAACCGGGTCCAGACCGGGGAGCTGTTTTTT; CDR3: CASSENRVQTGELFF
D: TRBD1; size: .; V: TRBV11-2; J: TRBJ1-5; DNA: TGTGCCAGCAGCTTACAGGGGGTCAATCAGCCCCAGCATTTT; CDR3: CASSLQGVNQPQHF
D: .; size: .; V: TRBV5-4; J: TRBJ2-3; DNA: TGTGCCAGCACTAAGGGGGAGCCGAGGGATACGCAGTATTTT; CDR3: CASTKGEPRDTQYF
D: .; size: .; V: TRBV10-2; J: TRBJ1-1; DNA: TGCGCCAGCAGTGATATAGGCACTGAAGCTTTCTTT; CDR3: CASSDIGTEAFF
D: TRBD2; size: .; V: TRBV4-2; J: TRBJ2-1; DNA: TGTGCCAGCAGCCAAGAATCCCTAAGCGGGAGTTTCAATGAGCAGTTCTTC; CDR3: CASSQESLSGSFNEQFF
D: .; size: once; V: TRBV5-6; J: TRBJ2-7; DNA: TGTGCTAGCAGCTTGGGGGTCCAGGGTGACTACGAGCAGTACTTC; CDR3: CASSLGVQGDYEQYF
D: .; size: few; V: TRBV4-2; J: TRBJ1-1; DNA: TGTGCCAGCAGCCAAGAGGGGATGAACACTGAAGCTTTCTTT; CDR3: CASSQEGMNTEAFF
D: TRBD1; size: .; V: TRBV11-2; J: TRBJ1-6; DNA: TGTGCCAGCAGCTTACGACAGGGGGCCGGTAATTCACCCCTCCACTTT; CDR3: CASSLRQGAGNSPLHF
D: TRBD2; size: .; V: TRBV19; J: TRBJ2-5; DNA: TGTGCCAGTAGTAGGGCTAGCGGGAGGGCCACGGAGACCCAGTACTTC; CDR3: CASSRASGRATETQYF
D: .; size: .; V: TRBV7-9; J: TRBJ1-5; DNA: TGTGCCAGCAGTACCGGAGGTCAGCCCCAGCATTTT; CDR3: CASSTGGQPQHF
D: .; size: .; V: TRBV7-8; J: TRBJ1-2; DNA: TGTGCCAGCAGCTTAGCAGCAAGCGGGGGAGGCTATGGCTACACCTTC; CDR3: CASSLAASGGGYGYTF
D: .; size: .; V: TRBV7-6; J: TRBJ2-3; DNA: TGTGCCAGCAGCTTAGGTGGACCCACAGATACGCAGTATTTT; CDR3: CASSLGGPTDTQYF
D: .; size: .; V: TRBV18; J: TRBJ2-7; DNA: TGTGCCAGCTCGTCGACAGGCTCCTACGAGCAGTACTTC; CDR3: CASSSTGSYEQYF
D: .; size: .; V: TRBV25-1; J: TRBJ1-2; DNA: TGTGCCAGCAGTGGCCAGGGAGCTAACTATGGCTACACCTTC; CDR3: CASSGQGANYGYTF
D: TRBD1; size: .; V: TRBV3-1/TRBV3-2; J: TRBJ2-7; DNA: TGTGCCAGCAGCCGCCTCTCGGACAGGGCATTGTACGAGCAGTACTTC; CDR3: CASSRLSDRALYEQYF
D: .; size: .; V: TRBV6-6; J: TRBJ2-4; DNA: TGTGCCAGCATTCGTCGCCCCCTCCGCGGAAACATTCAGTACTTC; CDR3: CASIRRPLRGNIQYF
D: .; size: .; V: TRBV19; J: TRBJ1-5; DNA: TGTGCCAGTAGTGGCCGGGAAGAGCATCAGCCCCAGCATTTT; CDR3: CASSGREEHQPQHF
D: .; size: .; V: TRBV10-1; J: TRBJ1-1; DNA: TGCGCCAGCAGTGAAGCAAGGGTGAACACTGAAGCTTTCTTT; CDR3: CASSEARVNTEAFF
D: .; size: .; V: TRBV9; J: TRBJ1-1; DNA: TGTGCCAGCAGTTTCAACCCTAGGGGTGGCTGGACTGAAGCTTTCTTT; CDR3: CASSFNPRGGWTEAFF
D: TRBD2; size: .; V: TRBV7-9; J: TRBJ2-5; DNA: TGTGCCAGCAGCCGGGGGACTAGCGGCCAAGAGACCCAGTACTTC; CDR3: CASSRGTSGQETQYF
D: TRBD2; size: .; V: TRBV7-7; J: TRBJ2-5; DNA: TGTGCCAGCAGCTTCTTAGCGGGAAACCAAGAGACCCAGTACTTC; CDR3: CASSFLAGNQETQYF
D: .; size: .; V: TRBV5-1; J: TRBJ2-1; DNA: TGCGCCAGCAGCTTGGAGACAGGGAGGGTCAATGAGCAGTTCTTC; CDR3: CASSLETGRVNEQFF
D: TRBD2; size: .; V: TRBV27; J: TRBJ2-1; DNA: TGTGCCAGCAGTCCGTCAGGGCGGGAGGGCCGAACGGACTCCTACAATGAGCAGTTCTTC; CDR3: CASSPSGREGRTDSYNEQFF
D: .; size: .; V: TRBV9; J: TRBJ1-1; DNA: TGTGCCAGCAGCGTAGCTATGGGGGGGAACACTGAAGCTTTCTTT; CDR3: CASSVAMGGNTEAFF
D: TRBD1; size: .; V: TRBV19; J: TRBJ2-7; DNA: TGTGCCAGTACCTACGAGGCAGGGGGATCCCCCTACGAGCAGTACTTC; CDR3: CASTYEAGGSPYEQYF
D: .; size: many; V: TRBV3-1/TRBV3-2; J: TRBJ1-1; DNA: TGTGCCAGCAGCCCCGTTTCGAGGGGCCGGGACACTGAAGCTTTCTTT; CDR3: CASSPVSRGRDTEAFF
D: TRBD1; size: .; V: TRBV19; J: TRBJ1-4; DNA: TGTGCCAGTAAGACAGGGATTAATGAAAAACTGTTTTTT; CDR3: CASKTGINEKLFF
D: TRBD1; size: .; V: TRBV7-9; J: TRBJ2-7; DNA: TGTGCCAGCAGTCGAGACAGGGGAGTCTCCTACGAGCAGTACTTC; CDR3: CASSRDRGVSYEQYF
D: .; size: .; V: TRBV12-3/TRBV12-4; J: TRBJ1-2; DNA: TGTGCCAGCAGTTCCGGAACACTCTATGGCTACACCTTC; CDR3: CASSSGTLYGYTF
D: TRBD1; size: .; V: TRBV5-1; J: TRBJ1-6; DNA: TGCGCCAGCAGCCCGGGACAGGGGATCTATAATTCACCCCTCCACTTT; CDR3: CASSPGQGIYNSPLHF
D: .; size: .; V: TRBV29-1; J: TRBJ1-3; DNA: TGCAGCGTCGAGCCTAGGGTCTCTGGAAACACCATATATTTT; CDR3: CSVEPRVSGNTIYF
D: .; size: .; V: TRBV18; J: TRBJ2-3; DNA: TGTGCCAGCTCACCGTCTCATACCACAGATACGCAGTATTTT; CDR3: CASSPSHTTDTQYF
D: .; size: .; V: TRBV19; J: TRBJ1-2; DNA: TGTGCCAGTAGTATAAAACGGACAGACATCTATGGCTACACCTTC; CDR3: CASSIKRTDIYGYTF
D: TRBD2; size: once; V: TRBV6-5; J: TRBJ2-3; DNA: TGTGCCAGCAGTTACAACCTAGCGGGTTTTACGCAGTATTTT; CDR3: CASSYNLAGFTQYF
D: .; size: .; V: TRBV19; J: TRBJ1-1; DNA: TGTGCCAGTAACGTCGACGGGGGGCGAACTGAAGCTTTCTTT; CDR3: CASNVDGGRTEAFF
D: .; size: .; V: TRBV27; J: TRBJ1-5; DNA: TGTGCCAGCAGTTTACCCAATCAGCCCCAGCATTTT; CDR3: CASSLPNQPQHF
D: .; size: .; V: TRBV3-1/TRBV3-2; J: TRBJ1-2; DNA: TGTGCCAGCAGCCAAGATATCCGGCCAGTCCGTTATGGCTACACCTTC; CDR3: CASSQDIRPVRYGYTF
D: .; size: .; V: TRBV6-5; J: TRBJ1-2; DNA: TGTGCCAGCAGCTTGGCGGGGGCGCAGGGTGGCTACACCTTC; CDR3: CASSLAGAQGGYTF
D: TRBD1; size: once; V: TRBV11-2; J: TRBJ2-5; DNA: TGTGCCAGCAGCTTCTTGGACAGGGCTAACGGAGAGACCCAGTACTTC; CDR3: CASSFLDRANGETQYF
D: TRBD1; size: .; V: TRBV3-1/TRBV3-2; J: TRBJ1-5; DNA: TGTGCCAGCAGTTCACAGGGGGCCAATCAGCCCCAGCATTTT; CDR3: CASSSQGANQPQHF
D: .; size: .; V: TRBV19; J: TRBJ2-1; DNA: TGTGCCAGTAGTATAAGGGGGTATGAGCAGTTCTTC; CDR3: CASSIRGYEQFF
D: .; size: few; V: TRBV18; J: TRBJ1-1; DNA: TGTGCCAGCTCACTGGAGGGATTGAACACTGAAGCTTTCTTT; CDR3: CASSLEGLNTEAFF
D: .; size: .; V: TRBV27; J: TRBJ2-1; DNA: TGTGCCAGCAGTTATGGCTACTACAATGAGCAGTTCTTC; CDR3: CASSYGYYNEQFF
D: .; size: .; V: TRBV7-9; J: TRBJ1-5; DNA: TGTGCCAGCAGCGCACCGTTTCAGCCCCAGCATTTT; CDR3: CASSAPFQPQHF
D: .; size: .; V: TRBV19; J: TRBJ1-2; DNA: TGTGCCACCAGCCCCCCCGGGACGCAATATGGCTACACCTTC; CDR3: CATSPPGTQYGYTF
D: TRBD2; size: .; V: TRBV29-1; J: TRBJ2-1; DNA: TGCAGCGTTGAGTCCCGGACTAGCTGGTTCGGTGAGCAGTTCTTC; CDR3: CSVESRTSWFGEQFF
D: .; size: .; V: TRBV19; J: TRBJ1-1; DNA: TGTGCCAGTAGTAGTGGTTACGGCATGAACACTGAAGCTTTCTTT; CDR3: CASSSGYGMNTEAFF
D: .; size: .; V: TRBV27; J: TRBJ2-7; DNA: TGTGCCAGCAAGCAGCCTAGCTCCTACGAGCAGTACTTC; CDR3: CASKQPSSYEQYF
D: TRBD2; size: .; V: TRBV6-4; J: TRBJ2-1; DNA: TGTGCCAGCAGTGACTCTACTAGCGGGGATTACAATGAGCAGTTCTTC; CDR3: CASSDSTSGDYNEQFF
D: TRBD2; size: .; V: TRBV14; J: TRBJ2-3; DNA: TGTGCCAGCAGTAAGCGACTAGCGGGAGGAATAGATACGCAGTATTTT; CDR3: CASSKRLAGGIDTQYF
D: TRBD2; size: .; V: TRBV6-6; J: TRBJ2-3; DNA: TGTGCCAGCCGCCTAGCGGGAGGGCGGGATACGCAGTATTTT; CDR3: CASRLAGGRDTQYF
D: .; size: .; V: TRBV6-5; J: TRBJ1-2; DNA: TGTGCCAGCAGCGACTTCCCAGGGCACGGCTACACCTTC; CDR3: CASSDFPGHGYTF
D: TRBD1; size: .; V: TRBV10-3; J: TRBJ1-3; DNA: TGTGCCTCTCGACAGGGTGGATCGGTCGGAAACACCATATATTTT; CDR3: CASRQGGSVGNTIYF
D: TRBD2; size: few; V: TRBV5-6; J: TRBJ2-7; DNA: TGTGCCAGCAGCAGACTAGCGGGAGGGACCTACGAGCAGTACTTC; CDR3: CASSRLAGGTYEQYF
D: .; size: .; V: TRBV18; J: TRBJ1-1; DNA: TGTGCCAGCTCACCGCGGGGGGTGGAGAACACTGAAGCTTTCTTT; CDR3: CASSPRGVENTEAFF
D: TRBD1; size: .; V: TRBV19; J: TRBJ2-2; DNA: TGTGCCACCCTCCCCAGGGGGCCCACCGGGGAGCTGTTTTTT; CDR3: CATLPRGPTGELFF
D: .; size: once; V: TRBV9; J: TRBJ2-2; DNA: TGTGCCAGCAGCGTAGCCGGGACCAGAAACACCGGGGAGCTGTTTTTT; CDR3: CASSVAGTRNTGELFF